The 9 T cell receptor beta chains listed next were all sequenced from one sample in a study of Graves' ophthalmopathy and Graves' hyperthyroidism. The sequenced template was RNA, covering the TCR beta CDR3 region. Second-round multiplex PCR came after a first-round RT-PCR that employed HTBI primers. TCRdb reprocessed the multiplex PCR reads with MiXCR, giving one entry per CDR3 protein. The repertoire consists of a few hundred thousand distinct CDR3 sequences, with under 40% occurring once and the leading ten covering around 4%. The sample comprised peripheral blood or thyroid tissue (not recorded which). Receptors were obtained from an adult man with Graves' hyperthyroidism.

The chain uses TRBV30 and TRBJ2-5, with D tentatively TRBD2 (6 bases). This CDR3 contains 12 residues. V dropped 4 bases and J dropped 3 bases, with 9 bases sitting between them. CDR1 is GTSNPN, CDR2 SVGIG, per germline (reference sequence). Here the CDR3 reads CAWTAGEETQYF. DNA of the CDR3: TGTGCCTGGACAGCGGGTGAAGAGACCCAGTACTTC. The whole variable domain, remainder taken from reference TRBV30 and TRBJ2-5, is SQTIHQWPATLVQPVGSPLSLECTVEGTSNPNLYWYRQAAGRGLQLLFYSVGIGQISSEVPQNLSASRPQDRQFILSSKKLLLSDSGFYLCAWTAGEETQYFGPGTRLLVL.

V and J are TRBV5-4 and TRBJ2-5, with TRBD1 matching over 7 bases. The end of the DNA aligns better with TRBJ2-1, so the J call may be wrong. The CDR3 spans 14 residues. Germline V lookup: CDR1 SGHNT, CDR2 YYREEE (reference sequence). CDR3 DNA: TGTGCCAGCAGCGTGGGGACAGTGGGCAATGAGCAGTTCTTC. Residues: CASSVGTVGNEQFF.

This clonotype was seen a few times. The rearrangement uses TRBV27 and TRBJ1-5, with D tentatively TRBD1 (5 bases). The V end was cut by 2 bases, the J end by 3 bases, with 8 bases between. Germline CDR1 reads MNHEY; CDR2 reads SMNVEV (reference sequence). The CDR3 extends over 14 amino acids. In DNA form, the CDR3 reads TGTGCCAGCAGTTTAACCAGGGTCAATCAGCCCCAGCATTTT. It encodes CASSLTRVNQPQHF.

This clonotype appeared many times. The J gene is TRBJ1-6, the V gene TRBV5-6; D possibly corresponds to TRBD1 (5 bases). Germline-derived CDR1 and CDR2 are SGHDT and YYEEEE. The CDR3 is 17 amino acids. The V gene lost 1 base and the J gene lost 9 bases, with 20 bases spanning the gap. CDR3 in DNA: TGTGCCAGCAGCTTGTTCGAGCGGGGATTGGGGACTTCACCCCTCCACTTT. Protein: CASSLFERGLGTSPLHF.

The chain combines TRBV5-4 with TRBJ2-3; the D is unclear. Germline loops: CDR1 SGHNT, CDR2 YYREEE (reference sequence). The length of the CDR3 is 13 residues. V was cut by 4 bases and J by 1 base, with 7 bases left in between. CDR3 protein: CASSDPGTDTQYF. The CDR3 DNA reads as TGTGCCAGCAGCGACCCGGGCACAGATACGCAGTATTTT.

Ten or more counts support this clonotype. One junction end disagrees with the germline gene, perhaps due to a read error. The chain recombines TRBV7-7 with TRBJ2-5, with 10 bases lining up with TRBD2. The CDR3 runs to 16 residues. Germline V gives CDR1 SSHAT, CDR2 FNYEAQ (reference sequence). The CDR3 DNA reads TGTGCTAGCAGTCCCACTAGCGGGATGATGGGGGAGACCCAGTACTTC. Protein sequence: CASSPTSGMMGETQYF.

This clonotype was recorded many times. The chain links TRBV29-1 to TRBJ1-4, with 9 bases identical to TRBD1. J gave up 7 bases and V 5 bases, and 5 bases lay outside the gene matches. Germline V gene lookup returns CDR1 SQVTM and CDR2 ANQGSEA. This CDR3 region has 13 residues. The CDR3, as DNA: TGCAGCGTTACCGGACAGGGGAGTGAAAAACTGTTTTTT. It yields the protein CSVTGQGSEKLFF.

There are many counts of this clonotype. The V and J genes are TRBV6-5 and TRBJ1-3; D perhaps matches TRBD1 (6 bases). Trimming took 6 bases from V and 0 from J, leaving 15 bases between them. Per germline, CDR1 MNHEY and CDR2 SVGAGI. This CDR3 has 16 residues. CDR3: CASRPRTATSGNTIYF. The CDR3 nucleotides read TGTGCCAGCAGACCCCGGACAGCAACCTCTGGAAACACCATATATTTT.

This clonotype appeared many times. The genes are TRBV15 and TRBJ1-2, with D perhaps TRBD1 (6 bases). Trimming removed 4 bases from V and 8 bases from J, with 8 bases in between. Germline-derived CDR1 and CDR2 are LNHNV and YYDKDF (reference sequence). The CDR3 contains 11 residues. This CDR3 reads CATSKGGGYTF. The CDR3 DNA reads TGTGCCACCAGCAAAGGGGGGGGCTACACCTTC. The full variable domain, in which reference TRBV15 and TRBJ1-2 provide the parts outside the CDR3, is DAMVIQNPRYQVTQFGKPVTLSCSQTLNHNVMYWYQQKSSQAPKLLFHYYDKDFNNEADTPDNFQSRRPNTSFCFLDIRSPGLGDTAMYLCATSKGGGYTFGSGTRLTVV.